This TCR beta chain was recovered during a study of identical twins. It was template switching that added a universal primer site, and there were unique molecular identifiers on the cDNA. TCRdb reprocessed the 5' RACE reads via MiXCR and lists one record per CDR3 protein. The sample includes hundreds of thousands of distinct CDR3 sequences, roughly a tenth seen only once; the top ten take 4% to 6%. The length of the CDR3 is 15 residues. Germline loops: CDR1 MNHNS, CDR2 SASEGT. V gave up 4 bases and J gave up 9 bases; unmatched junction bases: 5. The specimen was memory (CD45RO+) T cells sorted from blood. This chain joins TRBV6-1 and TRBJ2-1; 14 bases are shared with TRBD2. The TCR originated in a young woman in good health. The CDR3 sequence: CASSGTSGRSGEQFF. The CDR3 nucleotides read TGTGCCAGCAGTGGGACTAGCGGGAGGTCCGGTGAGCAGTTCTTC.